The 27 T cell receptor beta chains below all came from one sample that was sequenced in a study of cytomegalovirus exposure and HLA in healthy donors. Some clones are missing from TCRdb's copy, which holds only in-frame ones; the method was immunoSEQ multiplex PCR. The data show 150,000 to 200,000 clones, with approximately 80% seen just once and roughly 7% held by the top ten. The sequenced sample was PBMCs. The receptors shown here come from a man younger than 35 in good health and CMV-seropositive.

The J gene is TRBJ2-5, the V gene TRBV10-3; D unclear. V lost 3 bases, J lost 5 bases, and 10 bases lay in between. Per the germline V gene, CDR1 is ENHRY and CDR2 is SYGVKD. This CDR3 contains 13 residues. Here the CDR3 DNA reads TGTGCCATCAGTGACCCCGGTCGGGAGACCCAGTACTTC. This translates into CAISDPGRETQYF.

CDR3 in amino acids: CASSYTSERGYGYTF. The CDR3 DNA reads as TGTGCCAGCAGCTATACCTCCGAACGGGGCTATGGCTACACCTTC. The rearrangement links TRBV7-3 to TRBJ1-2, with unresolved D. The germline gives CDR1 SGHTA, CDR2 FQGTGA. The CDR3 has 15 amino acids. The V end lost 4 bases, the J end lost 4 bases, and 16 bases lay between the germline ends.

V usage is TRBV4-2 and J usage is TRBJ1-1; 7 nucleotides match TRBD1. Germline trimming cut 4 bases from V and 0 bases from J; bases unmatched to any gene: 11. CDR1 is LGHNA and CDR2 is YNFKEQ in the germline V gene. The length of the CDR3 is 17 residues. The CDR3 DNA sequence: TGTGCCAGCAGCCGTGCGGCAGGGGGATCCATGAACACTGAAGCTTTCTTT. It is translated as CASSRAAGGSMNTEAFF.

The CDR3, as DNA: TGTGCCAGCTGGGACAGGGGGCTGGGTGGCTACACCTTC. It codes for CASWDRGLGGYTF. The rearrangement joins TRBV28 to TRBJ1-2; 12 bases map to TRBD1. The CDR3 runs to 13 residues. Germline V gene sequence: CDR1 MDHEN, CDR2 SYDVKM. The V gene end was trimmed by 8 bases and the J gene end by 7 bases; junction bases not matched to a gene: 5.

The rearrangement links TRBV7-7 to TRBJ2-1; 13 bases align to TRBD2. The V segment lost 1 base and the J segment 6 bases; nucleotides outside the gene matches: 0. This CDR3 has 15 residues. Per the germline V gene, CDR1 is SSHAT and CDR2 is FNYEAQ (reference sequence). This CDR3 is CASSLGLAGGNEQFF. Here the CDR3 DNA reads TGTGCCAGCAGCTTAGGACTAGCGGGGGGCAATGAGCAGTTCTTC.

This chain uses TRBV30 with TRBJ2-3, with 10 bases fitting TRBD2. The V gene's germline CDR1 is GTSNPN and CDR2 SVGIG (reference sequence). This CDR3 is built from 18 residues. Losses at the gene ends were 0 bases for V and 4 bases for J; bases not matched to a gene: 13. This CDR3 reads CAWSVLPLSGRVADTQYF. The CDR3 region has the DNA TGTGCCTGGAGTGTACTTCCCCTCAGCGGGAGGGTGGCAGATACGCAGTATTTT. The variable domain in full, completed from reference TRBV30 and TRBJ2-3, reads SQTIHQWPATLVQPVGSPLSLECTVEGTSNPNLYWYRQAAGRGLQLLFYSVGIGQISSEVPQNLSASRPQDRQFILSSKKLLLSDSGFYLCAWSVLPLSGRVADTQYFGPGTRLTVL.

In DNA form, the CDR3 reads TGTGCCAGCAGCGATGGCGGGCCCTCCTACGAGCAGTACTTC. Protein product: CASSDGGPSYEQYF. The J gene is TRBJ2-7, the V gene TRBV9; tentative D call: TRBD2 (5 bases). Germline CDR1 reads SGDLS; CDR2 reads YYNGEE. The CDR3 extends over 14 amino acids. V was shortened by 3 bases and J by 0 bases, with 10 bases between the two germline ends.

The rearrangement links TRBV7-2 to TRBJ2-3; TRBD2 matches at 7 bases. V trimming: 5 bases; J trimming: 1 base; junction bases outside the gene matches: 3. Germline-derived CDR1 and CDR2 are SGHTA and FQGNSA. This CDR3 has 14 residues. The CDR3 here is CASSPTSGTDTQYF. CDR3 DNA sequence: TGTGCCAGCAGCCCTACTAGCGGCACAGATACGCAGTATTTT. Combining the CDR3 with reference TRBV7-2 and TRBJ2-3 gives the whole variable domain GAGVSQSPSNKVTEKGKDVELRCDPISGHTALYWYRQSLGQGLEFLIYFQGNSAPDKSGLPSDRFSAERTGGSVSTLTIQRTQQEDSAVYLCASSPTSGTDTQYFGPGTRLTVL.

The rearrangement uses TRBV11-3 and TRBJ2-7, with D perhaps matching TRBD1 (6 bases). Trimming pared 1 base from V and 5 bases from J, leaving 12 bases between. Germline CDR1 is SGHNT and CDR2 is YENEEA. CDR3 length equals 14 residues. CDR3: CASSLAAGANEQYF. Here the CDR3 DNA reads TGTGCCAGCAGCTTAGCGGCAGGGGCGAACGAGCAGTACTTC. Full variable domain (missing parts from reference TRBV11-3 and TRBJ2-7): EAGVVQSPRYKIIEKKQPVAFWCNPISGHNTLYWYLQNLGQGPELLIRYENEEAVDDSQLPKDRFSAERLKGVDSTLKIQPAELGDSAVYLCASSLAAGANEQYFGPGTRLTVT.

This chain uses TRBV7-8 with TRBJ2-5, with TRBD2 as a possible D gene (6 bases). The V gene's germline CDR1 is SGHVS and CDR2 FQNEAQ. CDR3 length: 15 amino acids. V shed 4 bases and J shed 4 bases, with 16 bases lying between them. The CDR3 coding sequence is TGTGCCAGCAGCTCCCAAGGGCAGGGAGGAGAGACCCAGTACTTC. Its protein is CASSSQGQGGETQYF.

The chain couples TRBV27 to TRBJ2-5; 14 bases fit TRBD2. Germline-derived CDR1 and CDR2 are MNHEY and SMNVEV (reference sequence). The CDR3 totals 16 residues. With 6 bases clipped from V and 5 bases from J, the junction kept 8 bases outside the gene matches. CDR3 loop: CASRPGLAGGKETQYF. The DNA for the CDR3 is TGTGCCAGCAGACCCGGACTAGCGGGAGGAAAGGAGACCCAGTACTTC.

The chain couples TRBV9 to TRBJ2-1; 9 positions agree with TRBD2. The CDR3 length is 16 residues. Germline CDR1 SGDLS, CDR2 YYNGEE. V lost 4 bases, J lost 3 bases, and 8 bases stayed unmatched. CDR3 nucleotide sequence: TGTGCCAGCAGCCCCCTAGCGGGATACGACTACAATGAGCAGTTCTTC. Translation gives CASSPLAGYDYNEQFF.

The chain combines TRBV5-8 with TRBJ1-5; D unresolved. CDR3 length: 15 residues. With 0 bases removed from V and 0 bases from J, the gap between germline ends came to 7 bases. CDR1 SGHTS and CDR2 YDEGEE come from the germline V gene. The CDR3 DNA is TGTGCCAGCAGCTTGGGGCGGGTTAGCAATCAGCCCCAGCATTTT. This gives the protein CASSLGRVSNQPQHF. Full variable domain (missing parts from reference TRBV5-8 and TRBJ1-5): EAGVTQSPTHLIKTRGQQATLRCSPISGHTSVYWYQQALGLGLQFLLWYDEGEERNRGNFPPRFSGRQFPNYSSELNVNALELEDSALYLCASSLGRVSNQPQHFGDGTRLSIL.

The V gene is TRBV5-1, the J gene TRBJ2-7, with 11 positions matching TRBD2. CDR3 length: 15 amino acids. Germline V lookup: CDR1 SGHRS, CDR2 YFSETQ. V trimming: 4 bases; J trimming: 4 bases; junction bases outside the gene matches: 7. The CDR3 bases are TGCGCCAGCAGCCAACTAGCGGGAGCAGGGTACGAGCAGTACTTC. The encoded protein is CASSQLAGAGYEQYF.

The V gene is TRBV5-4, the J gene TRBJ2-3, with TRBD1 as a possible D gene (6 bases). CDR1 and CDR2 from the germline V gene are SGHNT and YYREEE (reference sequence). This CDR3 comprises 16 residues. The V gene lost 1 base and the J gene lost 1 base, with 13 bases spanning the gap. The CDR3 loop is CASSLPMAGGTDTQYF. In DNA, the CDR3 is TGTGCCAGCAGCTTGCCTATGGCAGGGGGCACAGATACGCAGTATTTT. Supplemented by reference TRBV5-4 and TRBJ2-3, the full variable domain reads ETGVTQSPTHLIKTRGQQVTLRCSSQSGHNTVSWYQQALGQGPQFIFQYYREEENGRGNFPPRFSGLQFPNYSSELNVNALELDDSALYLCASSLPMAGGTDTQYFGPGTRLTVL.

This clone came up once. The chain carries TRBV5-6 and TRBJ2-7; the match to TRBD1 covers 8 bases. Germline values: CDR1 SGHDT, CDR2 YYEEEE. The ends lost 4 bases at V and 6 bases at J; junction bases unmatched: 12. CDR3 length: 15 amino acids. The CDR3 region has the DNA TGTGCCAGCAGCCTAACGGCAGGGGGCCCGTTCGAGCAGTACTTC. Encoded protein: CASSLTAGGPFEQYF. The complete variable domain, with remaining parts taken from reference TRBV5-6 and TRBJ2-7, reads DAGVTQSPTHLIKTRGQQVTLRCSPKSGHDTVSWYQQALGQGPQFIFQYYEEEERQRGNFPDRFSGHQFPNYSSELNVNALLLGDSALYLCASSLTAGGPFEQYFGPGTRLTVT.

The rearrangement joins TRBV5-4 to TRBJ2-2; D is possibly TRBD2 (5 bases). Germline CDR1 reads SGHNT; CDR2 reads YYREEE (reference sequence). V was trimmed by 0 bases and J by 0 bases, leaving 9 bases between them. The CDR3 has 16 amino acids. The CDR3 sequence is CASSLDLTTNTGELFF. The CDR3 region has the DNA TGTGCCAGCAGCTTGGATTTGACTACGAACACCGGGGAGCTGTTTTTT.

This clone appeared a few times. CDR3 sequence reads: CASSYAYRGNTEAFF. The DNA for the CDR3 is TGTGCCAGCAGTTACGCATACCGGGGAAACACTGAAGCTTTCTTT. J is TRBJ1-1 and V is TRBV6-5; D unclear. The V end lost 2 bases, the J end lost 2 bases, and 12 bases lay between the germline ends. CDR3 length: 15 residues. In germline, CDR1 is MNHEY, CDR2 SVGAGI.

The chain couples TRBV5-1 to TRBJ2-7, with 8 bases that match TRBD1. Germline V gene sequence: CDR1 SGHRS, CDR2 YFSETQ. V dropped 3 bases and J dropped 3; count of bases not matched to a gene: 5. The length of the CDR3 is 14 residues. The CDR3 reads CASSWDRNDYEQYF. The CDR3 nucleotides read TGCGCCAGCAGCTGGGACAGGAATGACTACGAGCAGTACTTC.

The chain links TRBV9 to TRBJ2-7, with TRBD2 matching over 13 bases. Trimming removed 4 bases from V and 3 bases from J; junction bases left unmatched: 10. Germline CDR1 SGDLS, CDR2 YYNGEE. The CDR3 sequence is 17 residues long. In nucleotides, the CDR3 is TGTGCCAGCAGCCCCAGGACTAGCGGGAGTTCGAGCTACGAGCAGTACTTC. This encodes CASSPRTSGSSSYEQYF. The full variable domain, in which reference TRBV9 and TRBJ2-7 provide the parts outside the CDR3, is DSGVTQTPKHLITATGQRVTLRCSPRSGDLSVYWYQQSLDQGLQFLIQYYNGEERAKGNILERFSAQQFPDLHSELNLSSLELGDSALYFCASSPRTSGSSSYEQYFGPGTRLTVT.

This chain joins TRBV19 and TRBJ1-5, with no clear D. V gave up 4 bases and J gave up 4 bases, with 11 bases separating them. Germline V gene lookup returns CDR1 LNHDA and CDR2 SQIVND (reference sequence). The CDR3 consists of 14 residues. CDR3 nucleotides: TGTGCCAGTAGTAAACACTGGCGGAATCAGCCCCAGCATTTT. This encodes CASSKHWRNQPQHF.

The V gene is TRBV30, the J gene TRBJ1-1; 7 bases match TRBD1. Germline V gene lookup returns CDR1 GTSNPN and CDR2 SVGIG (reference sequence). The CDR3 extends over 13 amino acids. After removal of 5 bases from V and 2 bases from J, the junction contained 5 bases not matched to a gene. In nucleotides, the CDR3 is TGTGCCTGGGGCAGGGGGTTTAACACTGAAGCTTTCTTT. Translating it yields CAWGRGFNTEAFF.

This chain uses TRBV5-1 with TRBJ2-2; D perhaps matches TRBD1 (6 bases). The CDR3 has 16 amino acids. Trimming removed 0 bases from V and 6 bases from J, with 15 bases in between. Germline-derived CDR1 and CDR2 are SGHRS and YFSETQ. CDR3 DNA: TGCGCCAGCAGCTTGGCCGTACAGGGATTGTCCGGGGAGCTGTTTTTT. Its protein is CASSLAVQGLSGELFF.

The chain employs TRBV6-1 and TRBJ2-7; D possibly corresponds to TRBD1 (6 bases). Trimming took 2 bases from V and 4 from J, leaving 9 bases between them. Germline-derived CDR1 and CDR2 are MNHNS and SASEGT. The CDR3 loop spans 13 amino acids. This CDR3 is CASSEWQGYEQYF. The DNA for the CDR3 is TGTGCCAGCAGTGAATGGCAGGGGTACGAGCAGTACTTC.

The chain recombines TRBV6-5 with TRBJ2-5; 12 positions match TRBD2. The CDR3 extends over 15 amino acids. V lost 5 bases to trimming and J lost 4 bases; unmatched junction nucleotides: 5. Looked up from germline, CDR1 is MNHEY and CDR2 is SVGAGI. The chain's CDR3 is CASSAPGLAGETQYF. The CDR3 DNA reads as TGTGCCAGCAGTGCGCCGGGACTAGCGGGAGAGACCCAGTACTTC.

The chain carries TRBV28 and TRBJ1-2, with a weak D call TRBD1 (5 bases). V lost 6 bases, J lost 4 bases, and 15 bases lay in between. Per the germline V gene, CDR1 is MDHEN and CDR2 is SYDVKM. The CDR3 is 14 residues long. CDR3 protein: CASRTDGTSYGYTF. DNA of the CDR3: TGTGCCAGCAGAACGGACGGGACTTCCTATGGCTACACCTTC.

The sample holds a few counts of this clone. The rearrangement joins TRBV28 to TRBJ1-5; 12 bases agree with TRBD1. Germline values: CDR1 MDHEN, CDR2 SYDVKM. V lost 6 bases, J lost 1 base, and 7 bases stayed unmatched. CDR3 length: 17 residues. The CDR3 here is CASSSGTGGLSNQPQHF. CDR3 sequence (DNA): TGTGCCAGCAGCTCCGGGACAGGGGGCCTCAGCAATCAGCCCCAGCATTTT.